The T cell receptor beta chain under discussion was sequenced for a study of cytomegalovirus exposure and HLA in healthy donors (dated by TCRdb to 2015 to 2018). Context from the whole study: According to an earlier analysis of a few hundred of the donors, about 179 million T cells yielded 117 million unique TCR beta sequences and more than 250 Gb of sequence data. Around 330 gigabases of sequencing data and 70 million to 95 million unique TCR sequences made up an early release that covered over 550 HLA-typed donors. The genetic ancestry cluster associated with self-reported Caucasian donors included around four fifths of the roughly 410 genotyped donors. The study aimed to test whether cataloging public T cell receptors could reveal signatures of past pathogen exposure. The study profiled the T cell repertoires of hundreds of subjects by immunosequencing and related them to cytomegalovirus serostatus. Besides the first cohort of around 700 subjects, a separate validation cohort made up of 120 different subjects was used. To predict cytomegalovirus infection status, the study combined high-throughput TCR immunosequencing, statistical association of individual TCRs with disease status, and machine learning. A later analysis re-analyzed previously published TCR beta repertoires from hundreds of donors and added high-resolution HLA genotyping to study TCR occurrence patterns. Rather than using new phenotypic data, the later analysis identified candidate immune exposures from TCR beta sequences and from how often those sequences occurred across donors. In an earlier analysis of 587 of the donors, high-throughput TCR beta sequencing was used to judge whether each TCR beta V gene segment behaved as functional or pseudogenic. Donor age, sex, ethnicity and CMV serostatus were compiled alongside the repertoire data. A later genetic analysis used genome-wide SNP genotypes for about 60% of the roughly 670 donors, treating that subset as a discovery cohort. Every discovery cohort repertoire had been produced on one sequencing platform. HLA typing covered class I and class II loci at four-digit resolution. The number of donors typed differed by locus, with about 620-630 for A, B, C, DRB1 and DQB1, over 500 for DQA1, 600 to 610 for DPA1, and 450 to 480 for DPB1. About five DR-DQ haplotypes were handled as single units for association and clustering because linkage in the cohort was strong. Among about 400 genotyped donors of the cohort, an average of about 240,000 unique TCR beta nucleotide sequences was sequenced per donor, of which approximately 18% were non-productive. What the research found in general, with its limitations: Linkage disequilibrium might explain the correlated functional status among segregating V segments, but an unknown experimental factor could not be ruled out. Most TCR sequences were seen in very few donors, while some public TCRs were found in many individuals. A later analysis found that most CMV-associated TCR beta chains appeared HLA-restricted, with HLA associations seemingly driven largely by CMV exposure. According to a later genetic analysis, donors in an Asian-associated ancestry cluster had fewer N-insertions in productive TCRs than the approximately 670-donor mean. Several of the top co-occurrence clusters appeared to be linked to parvovirus B19, influenza, CMV and Epstein-Barr virus, according to a later analysis. Assigning TCR associations to individual alleles was difficult when HLA alleles, especially DR and DQ, strongly co-occurred. A further reported finding was that TCR beta sequences accurately predicted the HLA-A and HLA-B alleles for most subjects in the first cohort. Because counts were too low, seventeen rarely observed V segments, including chromosome 9 orphons, were left out of the earlier analysis of some 600 of the donors. A later genetic analysis associated a missense DCLRE1C variant with V-gene and J-gene trimming of TCR beta chains, and an independent cohort replicated the association. The classifier was reported to diagnose cytomegalovirus status with high specificity and sensitivity in both the original and validation cohorts. Some IMGT-functional V segments, including TRBV6-2 and TRBV6-3, could not be told apart with the 87-base-pair reads, so those segments were excluded. A few of the identified cytomegalovirus-associated TCR beta chains were confirmed in vitro to be specific for cytomegalovirus antigens. Compared with equally common non-associated chains, HLA-associated TCR beta chains in a later analysis were more clonally expanded and had lower generation probabilities. Because some donors lacked HLA typing at each locus, the association tests relied only on the typed subset. In this cohort, only TCR beta chains were sequenced, and detectable features were limited by the absence of alpha or paired-chain data. The study listed approximately 150 TCR beta chains as associated with cytomegalovirus. It was suggested by the authors that the approach could potentially be generalized to other disease states and immunological phenotypes. In a later analysis, TCR association rates were found to vary across HLA loci, with the most associated TCRs seen for DRB1 alleles and the fewest for HLA-C alleles. The presence/absence analyses assumed that sequencing depth was roughly uniform across donors, and that assumption may not be true. The sequencing pipeline was judged likely to have produced a cluster of highly shared sequence variants as a technical artifact. In an earlier analysis of about 550 of the donors, most TCR beta V segments were observed in productive rearrangements about 90% or about 30% of the time, broadly matching IMGT annotations. In a later analysis, 16,951 TCR beta sequences were associated with specific HLA alleles at a false discovery rate of 0.05. Immune exposure information for the cohort was limited to CMV serostatus.

Concerning this clone: Which antigen it targets is not known. No base quality values were provided; no much bigger clone lies one nucleotide off.

Library preparation used the immunoSEQ multiplex PCR assay. For the multiplex PCR, a mixture combining 60 forward primers for TCR Vbeta segments and 13 reverse primers for TCR Jbeta segments was used. The CDR3 region of rearranged TCR beta genes was amplified from genomic DNA with a multiplex PCR assay. The amplified TCR beta libraries were sequenced on the Illumina HiSeq System as 87-base-pair reads. The source study handled its data this way. A later analysis tallied roughly 80 million unique TCR beta chains across the 666 repertoires, and around 12 million of those chains were shared by two or more donors. A nearest-neighbor algorithm error-corrected the raw reads and collapsed the reads into unique sequences, merging closely related sequences to remove PCR and sequencing errors. CDR3 sequences were aligned to IMGT reference sequences to assign V, D and J gene segments. For a sequence to be retained, a match of at least six nucleotides to both a V gene segment and a J gene segment was required. Rearrangements were classified as productive when the CDR3 lacked stop codons and remained in frame with V and J, and all other rearrangements were classified as non-productive. Following IMGT convention, CDR3 was defined as the stretch from the second conserved V-encoded cysteine to the conserved J-encoded phenylalanine. Sequences without an unambiguous match to a single V gene segment were excluded from the earlier analysis of about 600 of the donors. An earlier analysis of roughly 590 of the donors called V segments functional above 56.7% productive rearrangements and segregating when the between-donor standard deviation exceeded 5%. A statistical classification framework was built for diagnosing cytomegalovirus status from the catalog of TCR beta chain sequences. In a later analysis, TCR nucleotide sequences were compared against IMGT/GENE-DB human TR gene sequences so that V and J genes could be assigned. The TCRdist pipeline was used in a later analysis to assign CDR3 sequences and most-parsimonious VDJ recombination scenarios. In a later analysis, every TCR beta chain was defined by the combination of its CDR3 amino acid sequence and its V-gene family, and reads without a unique V-gene family were dropped. To address suspected cross-contamination and a sequencing artifact, a later analysis removed roughly 580 highly shared, low-generation-probability nucleotide sequences. A later analysis calculated a clonal expansion index for each public chain from normalized within-repertoire ranks of inferred template counts. Generation probabilities in a later analysis came from a VDJ recombination model fitted to out-of-frame rearrangements, and those results were checked against IGoR. In a later analysis, TCR-TCR, TCR-HLA and TCR-CMV co-occurrence was scored with hypergeometric tests, and a repertoire-size bias correction was applied to TCR pairs. False discovery rates were estimated in a later analysis by permuting HLA or CMV assignments 20 times. In a later analysis, co-occurring TCRs were grouped using DBSCAN, and TCRdist sequence similarity was added for clustering within HLA-allele-positive subsets. Co-occurrence clustering excluded repertoires with fewer than 30,000 or more than 120,000 public chains, plus five with anomalous nucleotide sharing. In its TCRdb copy, this immuneACCESS table keeps in-frame sequences only and misses some clones. Where compared with another copy, unresolved V genes explain less than half of these, and the others have no known cause. The V and J calls and clone size are taken from that table; D and trimming were inferred from the DNA. The sample includes 150,000 to 200,000 clones, with approximately 83% observed a single time. Around a tenth of the sample comes from the top ten.

The cohort consisted of 650 to 700 healthy bone marrow donors. Cohort members were all nominally healthy when sampled, although unrecorded immune exposures were likely present. The donor tested CMV seropositive, placing the donor among the approximately 290 seropositive members of the cohort. A peripheral blood sample was provided by each donor, and peripheral blood mononuclear cells were used for TCR beta sequencing. Genomic DNA extraction from the blood cell samples was performed with the Qiagen DNeasy Blood Extraction Kit. The CDR3 runs 12 amino acids, cysteine and phenylalanine included. Only the CDR3 part of the read is kept: 36 bases, read in frame from the first base. V was cut back by 4 bases and J by 4 bases, leaving a gap of 11 bases between them. Based on the germline V gene, the CDR1 and CDR2 sequences are SQVTM and ANQGSEA.

The chain is encoded by TRBV29-1 joined to TRBJ2-7; the best D guess is TRBD1, with 5 bases matching. This sequence originates from a man younger than 35 in good health and CMV-seropositive. Material: PBMCs. The encoded CDR3 is CSVAGFAYEQYF. The DNA is TGCAGCGTTGCAGGGTTTGCATACGAGCAGTACTTC.